This entry is about one T cell receptor (beta chain). Its antigen is unknown. This record comes from a study of neoadjuvant nivolumab and ipilimumab in lung cancer. Overall study: Patients got nivolumab 3 mg/kg on days 1, 15 and 29; combination added ipilimumab 1 mg/kg day 1. Overall study results and limits: Resected tumors had greater TCR richness and clonality than uninvolved lung. Higher pretherapy blood TCR richness went with higher resected-tumor richness.

Generated by immunoSEQ multiplex PCR, the TCRdb table keeps only in-frame clones and is missing some. The table records some 27,000 clones, 65% to 85% of them present only once. Unmatched junction bases numbered 7, after V lost 5 bases and J lost 5 bases. The CDR3 is 14 amino acids. The germline gives CDR1 SNHLY, CDR2 FYNNEI. The J gene is TRBJ2-7, the V gene TRBV2; 9 nucleotides line up with TRBD1. Sequencing was performed on peripheral blood, taken before neoadjuvant nivolumab, alone or with ipilimumab. This TCR derives from an adult with non-small cell lung cancer. The CDR3 loop is CASSLDRGFDEQYF. CDR3 sequence (DNA): TGTGCCAGCAGTTTGGACAGGGGTTTCGACGAGCAGTACTTC. Full variable domain (remainder filled in from reference TRBV2 and TRBJ2-7): EPEVTQTPSHQVTQMGQEVILRCVPISNHLYFYWYRQILGQKVEFLVSFYNNEISEKSEIFDDQFSVERPDGSNFTLKIRSTKLEDSAMYFCASSLDRGFDEQYFGPGTRLTVT.